Here is one T cell receptor (beta chain) with its context. The method was immunoSEQ multiplex PCR; TCRdb's version includes in-frame clones alone and lacks a portion of them. The sample contains roughly 25,000 clones, about three quarters of which appear only once. The CDR3 totals 13 residues. From germline, CDR1 is SGHNT and CDR2 YYREEE (reference sequence). With 0 bases removed from V and 5 bases from J, the gap between germline ends came to 8 bases. These data belong to a study of OX40 agonist ivuxolimab in advanced cancers. Autoimmune disease history or systemic immunosuppression barred patients. The chain joins TRBV5-4 to TRBJ2-5, with D hard to call. This receptor was obtained from an adult with an advanced solid tumor such as melanoma, head and neck, liver or kidney cancer. This specimen consisted of CD4+ or CD8+ T cells sorted from blood, obtained in a trial of the OX40 agonist ivuxolimab. The CDR3 nucleotides read TGTGCCAGCAGCTTGGGGGCCAGGGAGACCCAGTACTTC. Amino acid sequence: CASSLGARETQYF.